The TCR beta chain under discussion was sequenced for a study of lymphopenia after photon versus proton radiotherapy. Broader study findings: After lymphocyte nadir, photon-treated repertoires showed oligoclonal expansion, especially CD8+ Temra.

For this clone: No antigen is known for it.

Assay: immunoSEQ multiplex PCR; the TCRdb copy retains only in-frame clones and omits some. The sample carries under 75,000 clones, just under 95% recorded once. Per germline, CDR1 SGDLS and CDR2 YYNGEE. Trimming took off 4 bases at V and 8 bases at J, with 18 bases between the two ends. The CDR3 runs to 14 residues. This clonotype was sampled from a woman aged 35 to 49 with cholangiocarcinoma. Sequences were derived from peripheral blood, sampled from a patient treated with photon-based radiotherapy. The rearrangement uses TRBV9 and TRBJ1-2; a weak D match, TRBD1 (5 bases). The CDR3 here is CASSTTDGAGGYTF. The CDR3 region has the DNA TGTGCCAGCAGCACGACCGACGGGGCCGGAGGCTACACCTTC.